The 15 T cell receptor beta chains presented below share a single source sample, sequenced in a study of CD8 T cells in ankylosing spondylitis. Study outcomes and limitations: What appeared characteristic of ankylosing spondylitis blood was a TCR beta motif of 7 or 8 highly homologous variants.

These receptors lack a known antigen. TCRdb redid the calling of the 5' RACE reads with MiXCR, one entry per CDR3 protein. This table holds about 750,000 distinct CDR3 sequences, 15% to 20% found once. The sequencing input was blood, either unsorted or a sorted T cell fraction (not recorded which). These TCRs come from a male donor with ankylosing spondylitis.

This clonotype was found a few times. CDR3 residues: CASSDSGSSYNEQFF. Here the CDR3 DNA reads TGTGCCAGCAGCGATAGCGGGAGCTCCTACAATGAGCAGTTCTTC. The rearrangement uses TRBV9 and TRBJ2-1, with 9 bases matching TRBD2. This CDR3 is built from 15 residues. Germline V gives CDR1 SGDLS, CDR2 YYNGEE. J gave up 0 bases and V 3 bases, and 1 base lay outside the gene matches. The variable domain in full, completed from reference TRBV9 and TRBJ2-1, reads DSGVTQTPKHLITATGQRVTLRCSPRSGDLSVYWYQQSLDQGLQFLIQYYNGEERAKGNILERFSAQQFPDLHSELNLSSLELGDSALYFCASSDSGSSYNEQFFGPGTRLTVL.

Only a few counts were recorded for this clonotype. J is TRBJ2-1 and V is TRBV2, with unresolved D. V was cut by 6 bases and J by 3 bases, with 6 bases left in between. Germline CDR1 and CDR2: SNHLY and FYNNEI. The length of the CDR3 is 12 residues. CDR3: CASRSYYNEQFF. The CDR3 nucleotides read TGTGCCAGCAGAAGCTACTACAATGAGCAGTTCTTC.

In this sample, this clonotype turned up a few times. The rearrangement joins TRBV10-2 to TRBJ2-2, with 8 bases lining up with TRBD2. The V gene end was trimmed by 3 bases and the J gene end by 3 bases; junction bases not matched to a gene: 6. The CDR3 has 16 residues. Germline V gene lookup returns CDR1 WSHSY and CDR2 SAAADI. In DNA, the CDR3 is TGCGCCAGCAGTGAATTAGCGGGGTCGGACACCGGGGAGCTGTTTTTT. It encodes CASSELAGSDTGELFF.

This chain connects TRBV20-1 to TRBJ2-1; 8 bases align to TRBD2. The CDR3 spans 14 residues. V trimming: 5 bases; J trimming: 2 bases; junction bases outside the gene matches: 5. Germline assignment: CDR1 DFQATT and CDR2 SNEGSKA (reference sequence). The CDR3 spells CSALVGLAYNEQFF. The CDR3 DNA reads as TGCAGTGCTCTCGTGGGACTAGCCTACAATGAGCAGTTCTTC.

In regard to this clonotype: At one of its ends the junction is not consistent with the germline gene, which may arise from a read error. The chain links TRBV6-5 to TRBJ2-2, with no clear D. Germline CDR1 MNHEY, CDR2 SVGAGI. The CDR3 has 14 amino acids. The CDR3 DNA sequence: TGTGCCAGCAGTGACTCAGCGAACACCGGGGAGCTGTTTTTT. Translated, it gives CASSDSANTGELFF.

V is TRBV27 and J is TRBJ2-3, with TRBD2 matching over 11 bases. J lost 2 bases, V lost 5 bases, and 6 bases had no gene match. CDR1 MNHEY and CDR2 SMNVEV come from the germline V gene (reference sequence). This CDR3 spans 16 amino acids. The CDR3 nucleotides read TGTGCCAGCAGTCCACGGGGACTAGCGGTCACAGATACGCAGTATTTT. Translating it yields CASSPRGLAVTDTQYF.

The chain carries TRBV12-3 or TRBV12-4 and TRBJ2-6; D unresolved. Trimming took 3 bases from V and 1 from J, leaving 7 bases between them. This CDR3 is 15 amino acids long. In DNA, the CDR3 is TGTGCCAGCAGTTTGTGGGAATCTGGGGCCAACGTCCTGACTTTC. This codes for CASSLWESGANVLTF.

The table lists this clonotype with a few counts. CDR3 amino acids: CASSFRLAGDNTDTQYF. The CDR3 DNA reads as TGCGCCAGCAGCTTTCGACTAGCGGGGGATAACACAGATACGCAGTATTTT. The chain recombines TRBV5-1 with TRBJ2-3; 12 positions match TRBD2. Germline CDR1 reads SGHRS; CDR2 reads YFSETQ. The J segment lost 2 bases and the V segment lost 2 bases, leaving 6 bases of the junction unmatched. The CDR3 totals 17 residues.

In this sample, this clonotype turned up a few times. V usage is TRBV3-1 and J usage is TRBJ1-5, with no clear D. CDR1 and CDR2 from the germline V gene are LGHDT and YNNKEL (reference sequence). This CDR3 has 13 amino acids. V gave up 3 bases and J gave up 4 bases, with 7 bases separating them. The CDR3 reads CASSQGMNQPQHF. CDR3 coding DNA: TGTGCCAGCAGCCAGGGGATGAATCAGCCCCAGCATTTT.

The chain employs TRBV9 and TRBJ2-1; D is tentatively TRBD1 or TRBD2 (5 bases each). The CDR3 is made up of 16 amino acids. Germline V CDR1 and CDR2: SGDLS, YYNGEE. Trimming shortened V by 0 bases and J by 8 bases, and 18 bases separated the two germline ends. The CDR3 protein is CASSVDEWDPGHEQFF. CDR3 in DNA: TGTGCCAGCAGCGTAGATGAGTGGGACCCGGGCCATGAGCAGTTCTTC.

This clonotype was recorded a few times. The chain links TRBV28 to TRBJ1-4; the D gene is possibly TRBD1 (6 bases). Germline values: CDR1 MDHEN, CDR2 SYDVKM. This CDR3 spans 15 amino acids. The V and J ends lost 4 bases and 4 bases respectively, with 13 bases between them. This CDR3 reads CASSSSGADNEKLFF. The CDR3 nucleotides are TGTGCCAGCAGTTCCTCAGGGGCAGATAATGAAAAACTGTTTTTT.

The chain has TRBV5-1 and TRBJ2-7; D remains unclear. V lost 5 bases to trimming and J lost 0 bases, with 12 bases between them. The CDR3 is 14 amino acids. From germline, CDR1 is SGHRS and CDR2 YFSETQ. The CDR3 region is CASRTMALSYEQYF. The CDR3 DNA reads TGCGCCAGCAGAACCATGGCCCTCTCCTACGAGCAGTACTTC.

V usage is TRBV20-1 and J usage is TRBJ2-2; 8 positions match TRBD1. V shed 2 bases, J shed 0 bases, and the junction held 2 bases outside the gene matches. There are 15 residues in the CDR3. CDR1 is DFQATT and CDR2 is SNEGSKA in the germline V gene (reference sequence). This CDR3 is CSARQGAANTGELFF. The DNA of the CDR3 is TGCAGTGCTAGACAGGGGGCCGCGAACACCGGGGAGCTGTTTTTT.

The V and J genes are TRBV6-2 or TRBV6-3 and TRBJ2-7, with 7 bases identical to TRBD1. From germline, CDR1 is MNHEY and CDR2 SVGEGT. This CDR3 region has 13 residues. V shed 5 bases and J 5 bases; nucleotides not matched to a gene: 6. DNA for the CDR3: TGTGCCAGCAGTCGAACAGGGGATCACGAGCAGTACTTC. Its protein product is CASSRTGDHEQYF.

The sample holds a few counts of this clonotype. The chain recombines TRBV7-9 with TRBJ1-2; D is unresolved. The V gene's germline CDR1 is SEHNR and CDR2 FQNEAQ (reference sequence). V was trimmed by 6 bases and J by 3 bases, leaving 17 bases between them. The CDR3 is made up of 15 amino acids. The CDR3 DNA reads as TGTGCCAGCAGTCACCTAGAGCGTCAAGACTATGGCTACACCTTC. It encodes CASSHLERQDYGYTF.